This TCR beta chain derives from a study of blood T cells in healthy people across ages. CDR3 length: 15 residues. V lost 3 bases to trimming and J lost 0 bases, with 10 bases between them. Germline loops: CDR1 LGHNA, CDR2 YNFKEQ. The use of a sample-barcoded 5' primer and a J-beta primer mix characterized a second PCR of roughly 7 to 11 cycles. Every cDNA was tagged by a template-switch adaptor with 12 random nucleotides. From the 5' RACE reads, TCRdb called clonotypes with MiXCR, one entry per CDR3 protein. This sample has over a million distinct CDR3 sequences, with roughly 64% found just once. Input material: blood. The sequence was obtained from a man aged 18 to 29 in good health. J is TRBJ2-3 and V is TRBV4-2; D gene ambiguous. The CDR3 protein is CASSQTLGSTDTQYF. The CDR3 nucleotides read TGTGCCAGCAGCCAGACCTTAGGCAGCACAGATACGCAGTATTTT.